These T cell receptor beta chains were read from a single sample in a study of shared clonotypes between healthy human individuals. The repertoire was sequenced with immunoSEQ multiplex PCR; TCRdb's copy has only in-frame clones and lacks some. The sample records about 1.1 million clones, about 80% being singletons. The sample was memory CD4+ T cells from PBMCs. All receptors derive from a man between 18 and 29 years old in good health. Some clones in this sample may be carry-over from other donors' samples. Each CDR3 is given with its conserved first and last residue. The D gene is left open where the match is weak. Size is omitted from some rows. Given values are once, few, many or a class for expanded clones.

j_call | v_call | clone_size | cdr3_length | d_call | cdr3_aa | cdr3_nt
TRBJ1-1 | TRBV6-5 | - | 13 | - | CASRPGKRTEAFF | TGTGCCAGCAGACCAGGGAAAAGGACTGAAGCTTTCTTT
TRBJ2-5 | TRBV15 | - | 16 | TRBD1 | CATSRVRDRGPETQYF | TGTGCCACCAGCAGAGTCCGGGACAGGGGGCCGGAGACCCAGTACTTC
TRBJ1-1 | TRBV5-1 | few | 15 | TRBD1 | CASSLGQGAGTEAFF | TGCGCCAGCAGCTTGGGACAGGGGGCTGGGACTGAAGCTTTCTTT
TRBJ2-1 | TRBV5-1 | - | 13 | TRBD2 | CASSLGTSNEQFF | TGCGCCAGCAGCTTAGGGACTAGCAATGAGCAGTTCTTC
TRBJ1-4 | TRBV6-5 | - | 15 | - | CASSSGEAFSEKLFF | TGTGCCAGCAGCAGTGGGGAGGCATTTAGTGAAAAACTGTTTTTT
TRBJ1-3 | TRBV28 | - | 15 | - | CATTNRREGGNTIYF | TGTGCCACCACTAACCGGCGGGAGGGTGGAAACACCATATATTTT
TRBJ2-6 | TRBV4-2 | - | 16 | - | CASSQDELSGANVLTF | TGTGCCAGCAGCCAAGATGAGCTCTCTGGGGCCAACGTCCTGACTTTC
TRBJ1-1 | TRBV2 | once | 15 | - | CASSARAPEGTEAFF | TGTGCCAGCAGTGCCCGGGCCCCAGAAGGCACTGAAGCTTTCTTT
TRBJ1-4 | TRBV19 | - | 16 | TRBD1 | CASSTQGSTGNEKLFF | TGTGCCAGTAGTACCCAGGGATCGACAGGGAATGAAAAACTGTTTTTT
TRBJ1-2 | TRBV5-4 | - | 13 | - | CASSVTPNYGYTF | TGTGCCAGCAGTGTGACACCTAACTATGGCTACACCTTC